By sample share, the clone carrying this T cell receptor (beta chain) is medium-sized. The antigen remains undetermined. Germline V CDR1 and CDR2: LNHDA, SQIVND (reference sequence). V shed 3 bases and J shed 1 base, with 13 bases lying between them. The CDR3 contains 15 residues. Via MiXCR, TCRdb re-called the reads, giving one row per CDR3 protein. The data hold 10,000 or so distinct CDR3 sequences, with around 18% observed a single time. The data derive from a study of liver allograft versus peripheral blood T cells. Study-level information: Intrahepatic T cell receptor repertoires from transplanted livers were compared against repertoires in recipients' peripheral blood. Whole-study findings and limits: T cell receptor repertoires inside liver allografts reportedly differed from those in peripheral blood.

V gene TRBV19 combines with J gene TRBJ2-7, with a possible D match to TRBD2 (6 bases). The source of this sequence is a human patient who had a liver transplant. Some T cells may possibly be graft donor cells. CDR3 in amino acids: CASSIAPGLSYEQYF. The CDR3 DNA sequence: TGTGCCAGTAGTATCGCCCCGGGACTTTCCTACGAGCAGTACTTC.